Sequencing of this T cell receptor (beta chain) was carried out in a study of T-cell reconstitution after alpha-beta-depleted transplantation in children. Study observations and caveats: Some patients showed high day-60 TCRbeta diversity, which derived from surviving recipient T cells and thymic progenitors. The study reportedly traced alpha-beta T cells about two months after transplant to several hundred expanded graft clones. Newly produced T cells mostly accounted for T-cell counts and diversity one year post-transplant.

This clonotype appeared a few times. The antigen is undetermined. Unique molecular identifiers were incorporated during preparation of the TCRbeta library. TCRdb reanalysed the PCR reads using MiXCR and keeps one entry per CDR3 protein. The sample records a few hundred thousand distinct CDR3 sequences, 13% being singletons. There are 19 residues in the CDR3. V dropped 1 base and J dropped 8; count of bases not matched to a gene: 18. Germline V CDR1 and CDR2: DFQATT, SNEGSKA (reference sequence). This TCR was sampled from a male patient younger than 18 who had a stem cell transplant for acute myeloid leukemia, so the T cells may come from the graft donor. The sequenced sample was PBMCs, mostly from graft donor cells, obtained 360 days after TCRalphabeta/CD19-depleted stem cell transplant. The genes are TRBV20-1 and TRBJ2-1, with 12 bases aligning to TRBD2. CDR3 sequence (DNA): TGCAGTGCTAGAGTCTCCACTTTGTCTAGCGGGAGGGCTTGGGATGAGCAGTTCTTC. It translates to CSARVSTLSSGRAWDEQFF.